This T cell receptor beta chain was obtained from a study of blood T cell repertoires in COVID-19. Across the whole study: Acute and convalescent COVID-19 samples came from the United States, Italy and Spain.

The CDR3 sequence is 15 residues long. V lost 6 bases, J lost 4 bases, and 6 bases stayed unmatched. The V gene's germline CDR1 is MNHEY and CDR2 SMNVEV (reference sequence). Per the authors' pipeline: Estimated nucleated cell counts came from reference gene primer amplification. Sequencing was performed with immunoSEQ multiplex PCR; in TCRdb, only in-frame clones are kept and a portion is missing. That table furnishes V, J and clone size, whereas the DNA furnished D and trimming. Of under 200,000 clones listed, roughly 84% are singletons. This receptor was identified in an elderly woman with acute or convalescent COVID-19. This chain links TRBV27 with TRBJ2-5; 12 nucleotides match TRBD2. Sequencing input: peripheral blood. The DNA of the CDR3 is TGTGCCAGCAGAGGACTAGCGGGGAGATTAGAGACCCAGTACTTC. Encoded protein: CASRGLAGRLETQYF.